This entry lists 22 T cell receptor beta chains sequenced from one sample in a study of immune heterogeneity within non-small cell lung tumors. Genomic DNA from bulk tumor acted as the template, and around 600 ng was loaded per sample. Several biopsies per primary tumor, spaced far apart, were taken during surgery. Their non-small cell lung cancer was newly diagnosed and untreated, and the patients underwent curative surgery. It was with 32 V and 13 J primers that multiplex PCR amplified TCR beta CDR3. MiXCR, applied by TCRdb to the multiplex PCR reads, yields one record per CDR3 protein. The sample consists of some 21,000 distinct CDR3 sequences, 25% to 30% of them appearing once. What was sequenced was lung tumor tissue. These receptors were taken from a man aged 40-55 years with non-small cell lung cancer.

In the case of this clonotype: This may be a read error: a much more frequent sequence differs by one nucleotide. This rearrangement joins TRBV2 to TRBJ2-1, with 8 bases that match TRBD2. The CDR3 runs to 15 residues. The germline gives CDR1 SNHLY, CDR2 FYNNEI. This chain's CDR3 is CANSQRESTYNEQFF. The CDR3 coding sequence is TGTGCCAACAGTCAGCGGGAGAGTACCTACAATGAGCAGTTCTTC.

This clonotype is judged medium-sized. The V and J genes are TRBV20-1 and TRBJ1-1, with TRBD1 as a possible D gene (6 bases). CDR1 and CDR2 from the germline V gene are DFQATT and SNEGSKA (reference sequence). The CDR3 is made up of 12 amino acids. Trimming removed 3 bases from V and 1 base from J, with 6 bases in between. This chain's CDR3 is CSARTGNTEAFF. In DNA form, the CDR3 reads TGCAGTGCTAGGACAGGGAACACTGAAGCTTTCTTT.

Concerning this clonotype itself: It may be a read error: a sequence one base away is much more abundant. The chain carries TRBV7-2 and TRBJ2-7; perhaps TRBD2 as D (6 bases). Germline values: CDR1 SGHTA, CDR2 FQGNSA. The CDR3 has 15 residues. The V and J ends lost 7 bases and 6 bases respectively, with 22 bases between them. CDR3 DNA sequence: TGTGCCAGCATCGACTTGGACTATTTGTCTAGCGAGCAGTACTTC. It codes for CASIDLDYLSSEQYF.

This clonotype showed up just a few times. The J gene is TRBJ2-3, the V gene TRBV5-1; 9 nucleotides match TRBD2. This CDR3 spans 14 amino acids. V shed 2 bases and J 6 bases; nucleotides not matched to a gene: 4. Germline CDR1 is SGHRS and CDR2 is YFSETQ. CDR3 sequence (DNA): TGCGCCAGCAGCTTCGGGAGCGGGAGGGATACGCAGTATTTT. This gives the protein CASSFGSGRDTQYF.

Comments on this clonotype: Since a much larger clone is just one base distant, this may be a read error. The CDR3 DNA follows: TGTGCCAGCAGAGGATCCGGGACAGGGGAATACGAGCAGCACTTC. Residues: CASRGSGTGEYEQHF. The rearrangement uses TRBV2 and TRBJ2-7; 10 bases map to TRBD1. This CDR3 is 15 amino acids long. Germline V CDR1 and CDR2: SNHLY, FYNNEI. The entire variable domain, with the rest obtained from reference TRBV2 and TRBJ2-7, is as follows: EPEVTQTPSHQVTQMGQEVILRCVPISNHLYFYWYRQILGQKVEFLVSFYNNEISEKSEIFDDQFSVERPDGSNFTLKIRSTKLEDSAMYFCASRGSGTGEYEQHFGPGTRLTVT.

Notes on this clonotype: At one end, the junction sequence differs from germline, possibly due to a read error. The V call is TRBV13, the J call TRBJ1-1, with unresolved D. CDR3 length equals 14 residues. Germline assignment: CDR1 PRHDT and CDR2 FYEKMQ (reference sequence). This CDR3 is CASSLNRRNTVAFF. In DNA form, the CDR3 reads TGTGCCAGCAGCTTAAATAGACGGAACACTGTAGCTTTCTTT.

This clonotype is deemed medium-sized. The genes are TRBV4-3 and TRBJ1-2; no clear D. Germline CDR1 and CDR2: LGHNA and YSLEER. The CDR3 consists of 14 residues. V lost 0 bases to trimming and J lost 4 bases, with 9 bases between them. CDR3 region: CASSQEALLYGYTF. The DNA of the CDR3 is TGCGCCAGCAGCCAAGAGGCTCTGCTCTATGGCTACACCTTC.

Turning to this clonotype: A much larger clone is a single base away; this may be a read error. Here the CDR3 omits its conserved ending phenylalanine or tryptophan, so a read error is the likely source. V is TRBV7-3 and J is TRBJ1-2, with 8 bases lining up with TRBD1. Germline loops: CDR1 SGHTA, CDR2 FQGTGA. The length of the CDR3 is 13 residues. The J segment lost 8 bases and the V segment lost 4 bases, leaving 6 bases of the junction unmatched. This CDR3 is CASSSGTGSGYTL. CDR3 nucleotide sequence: TGTGCCAGCAGCTCCGGGACAGGTTCGGGCTACACCTTA.

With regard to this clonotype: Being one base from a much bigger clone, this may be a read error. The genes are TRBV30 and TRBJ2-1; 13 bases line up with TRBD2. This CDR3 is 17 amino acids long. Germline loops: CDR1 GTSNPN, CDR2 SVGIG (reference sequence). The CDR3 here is CAWSVRTSGRGYNEQSF. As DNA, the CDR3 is TGTGCCTGGAGTGTACGAACTAGCGGGAGGGGGTACAATGAGCAGTCCTTC.

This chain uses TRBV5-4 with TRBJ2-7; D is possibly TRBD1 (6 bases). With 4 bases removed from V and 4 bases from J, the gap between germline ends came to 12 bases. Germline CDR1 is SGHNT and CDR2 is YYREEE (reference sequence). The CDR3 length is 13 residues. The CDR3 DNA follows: TGTGCCAGCAGCGCCGACAGGCGGTACGAGCAGTACTTC. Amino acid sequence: CASSADRRYEQYF. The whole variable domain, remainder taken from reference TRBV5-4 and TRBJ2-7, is ETGVTQSPTHLIKTRGQQVTLRCSSQSGHNTVSWYQQALGQGPQFIFQYYREEENGRGNFPPRFSGLQFPNYSSELNVNALELDDSALYLCASSADRRYEQYFGPGTRLTVT.

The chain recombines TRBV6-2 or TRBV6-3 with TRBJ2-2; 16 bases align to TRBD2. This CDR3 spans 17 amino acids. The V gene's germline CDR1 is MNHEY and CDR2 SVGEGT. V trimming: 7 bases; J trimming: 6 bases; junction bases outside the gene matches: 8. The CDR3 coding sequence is TGTGCCAGCATGTTTTCCGGGACTAGCGGGAGGGCCGGGGAGCTGTTTTTT. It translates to CASMFSGTSGRAGELFF.

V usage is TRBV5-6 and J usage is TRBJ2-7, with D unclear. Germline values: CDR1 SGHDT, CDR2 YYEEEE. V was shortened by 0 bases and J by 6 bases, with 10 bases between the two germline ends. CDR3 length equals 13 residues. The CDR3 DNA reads TGTGCCAGCAGCTTGGTAGGGTTGGGCGAGCAGTACTTC. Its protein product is CASSLVGLGEQYF.

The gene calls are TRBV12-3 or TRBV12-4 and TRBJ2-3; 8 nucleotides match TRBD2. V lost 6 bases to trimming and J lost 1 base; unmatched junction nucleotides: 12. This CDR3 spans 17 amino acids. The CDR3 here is CASRQGLVGAGTDTQYF. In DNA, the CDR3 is TGTGCCAGCAGGCAGGGACTAGTGGGTGCCGGCACAGATACGCAGTATTTT.

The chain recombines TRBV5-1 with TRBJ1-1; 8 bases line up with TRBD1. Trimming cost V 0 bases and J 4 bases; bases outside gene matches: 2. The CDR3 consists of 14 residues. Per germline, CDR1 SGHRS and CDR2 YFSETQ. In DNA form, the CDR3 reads TGCGCCAGCAGCTTGGACGACAGGGGCACTGAAGCTTTCTTT. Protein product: CASSLDDRGTEAFF.

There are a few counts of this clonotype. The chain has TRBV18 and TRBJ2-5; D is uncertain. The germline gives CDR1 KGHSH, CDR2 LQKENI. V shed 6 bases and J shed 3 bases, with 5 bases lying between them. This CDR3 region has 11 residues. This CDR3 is CASSPEETQYF. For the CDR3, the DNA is TGTGCCAGCTCCCCCGAAGAGACCCAGTACTTC. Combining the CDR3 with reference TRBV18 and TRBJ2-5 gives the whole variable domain NAGVMQNPRHLVRRRGQEARLRCSPMKGHSHVYWYRQLPEEGLKFMVYLQKENIIDESGMPKERFSAEFPKEGPSILRIQQVVRGDSAAYFCASSPEETQYFGPGTRLLVL.

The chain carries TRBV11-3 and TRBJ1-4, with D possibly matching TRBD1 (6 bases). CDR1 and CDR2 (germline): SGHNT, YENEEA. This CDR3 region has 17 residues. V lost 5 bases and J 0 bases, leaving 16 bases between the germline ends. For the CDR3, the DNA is TGTGCCAGCAGCCCTTCGGACAGATTTGCAACTAATGAAAAACTGTTTTTT. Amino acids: CASSPSDRFATNEKLFF.

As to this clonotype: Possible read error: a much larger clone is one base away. DNA of the CDR3: TGTGCCAGTAGTATAGTAATCGCCGGGAGGGAGGAGTTCTTC. Residues: CASSIVIAGREEFF. This chain uses TRBV19 with TRBJ2-1; TRBD2 matches at 8 bases. The germline V gene encodes CDR1 LNHDA and CDR2 SQIVND (reference sequence). V lost 1 base, J lost 14 bases, and 10 bases stayed unmatched. The CDR3 covers 14 residues.

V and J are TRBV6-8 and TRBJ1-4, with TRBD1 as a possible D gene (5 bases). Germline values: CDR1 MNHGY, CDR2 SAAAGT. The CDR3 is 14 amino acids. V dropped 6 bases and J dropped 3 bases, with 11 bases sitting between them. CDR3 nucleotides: TGTGCCAGCAGAAAAGGGGTAGCTAATGAAAAACTGTTTTTT. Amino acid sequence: CASRKGVANEKLFF.

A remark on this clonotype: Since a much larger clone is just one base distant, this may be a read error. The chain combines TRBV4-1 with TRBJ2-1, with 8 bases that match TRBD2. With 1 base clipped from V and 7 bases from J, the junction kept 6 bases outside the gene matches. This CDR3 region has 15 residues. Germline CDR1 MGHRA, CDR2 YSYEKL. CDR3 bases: TGCGCCAGCAGCCAAGTACTAGCGGCGGTTAATGAGCAGTTCTTC. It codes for CASSQVLAAVNEQFF.

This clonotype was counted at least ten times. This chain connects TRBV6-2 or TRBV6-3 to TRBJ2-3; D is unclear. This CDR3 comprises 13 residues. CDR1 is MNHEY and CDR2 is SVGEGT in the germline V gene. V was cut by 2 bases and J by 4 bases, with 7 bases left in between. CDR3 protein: CASSYPVSDTQYF. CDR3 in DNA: TGTGCCAGCAGTTACCCCGTATCAGATACGCAGTATTTT.

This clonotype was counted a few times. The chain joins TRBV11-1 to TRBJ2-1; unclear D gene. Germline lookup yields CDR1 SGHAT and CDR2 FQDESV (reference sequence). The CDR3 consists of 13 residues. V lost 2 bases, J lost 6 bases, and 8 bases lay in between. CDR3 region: CASSLSVLNEQFF. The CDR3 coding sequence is TGTGCCAGCAGCTTATCAGTACTCAATGAGCAGTTCTTC. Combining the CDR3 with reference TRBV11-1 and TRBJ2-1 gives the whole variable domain EAEVAQSPRYKITEKSQAVAFWCDPISGHATLYWYRQILGQGPELLVQFQDESVVDDSQLPKDRFSAERLKGVDSTLKIQPAELGDSAMYLCASSLSVLNEQFFGPGTRLTVL.

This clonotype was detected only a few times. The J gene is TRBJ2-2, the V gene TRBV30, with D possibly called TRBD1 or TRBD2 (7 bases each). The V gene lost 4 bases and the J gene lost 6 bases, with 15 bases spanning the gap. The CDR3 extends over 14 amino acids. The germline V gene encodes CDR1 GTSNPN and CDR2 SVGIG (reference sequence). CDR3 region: CAWNVAGGAGELFF. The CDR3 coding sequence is TGTGCCTGGAACGTTGCAGGGGGGGCCGGGGAGCTGTTTTTT. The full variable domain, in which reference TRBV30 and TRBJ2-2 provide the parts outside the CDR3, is SQTIHQWPATLVQPVGSPLSLECTVEGTSNPNLYWYRQAAGRGLQLLFYSVGIGQISSEVPQNLSASRPQDRQFILSSKKLLLSDSGFYLCAWNVAGGAGELFFGEGSRLTVL.